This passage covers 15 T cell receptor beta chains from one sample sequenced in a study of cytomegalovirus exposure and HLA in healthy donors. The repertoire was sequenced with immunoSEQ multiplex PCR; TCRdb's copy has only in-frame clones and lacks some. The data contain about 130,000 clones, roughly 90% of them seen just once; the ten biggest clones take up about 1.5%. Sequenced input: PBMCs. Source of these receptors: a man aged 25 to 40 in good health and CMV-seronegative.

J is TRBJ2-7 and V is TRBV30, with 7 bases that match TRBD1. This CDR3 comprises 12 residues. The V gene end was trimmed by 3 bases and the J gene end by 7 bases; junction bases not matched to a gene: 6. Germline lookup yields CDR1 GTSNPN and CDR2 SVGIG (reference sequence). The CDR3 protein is CAWSPGQVEQYF. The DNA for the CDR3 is TGTGCCTGGAGCCCCGGACAGGTAGAGCAGTACTTC.

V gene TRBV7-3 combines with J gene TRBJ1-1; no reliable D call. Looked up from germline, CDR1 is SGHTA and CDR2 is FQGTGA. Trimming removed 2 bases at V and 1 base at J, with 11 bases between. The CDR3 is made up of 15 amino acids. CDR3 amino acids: CASSLGGVWNTEAFF. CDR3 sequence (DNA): TGTGCCAGCAGCTTAGGCGGAGTATGGAACACTGAAGCTTTCTTT.

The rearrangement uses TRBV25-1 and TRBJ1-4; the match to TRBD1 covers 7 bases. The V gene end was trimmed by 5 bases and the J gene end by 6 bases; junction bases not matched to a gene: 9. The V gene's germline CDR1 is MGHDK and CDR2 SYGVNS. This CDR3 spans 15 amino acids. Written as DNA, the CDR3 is TGTGCCAGCAGTTCTTACAGGGGAGGTGATGAAAAACTGTTTTTT. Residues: CASSSYRGGDEKLFF.

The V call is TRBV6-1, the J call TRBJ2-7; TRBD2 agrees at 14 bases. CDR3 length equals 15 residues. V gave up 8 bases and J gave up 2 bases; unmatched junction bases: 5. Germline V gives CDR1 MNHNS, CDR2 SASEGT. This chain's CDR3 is CASVGLAGGTYEQYF. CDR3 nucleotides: TGTGCCAGCGTAGGACTAGCGGGAGGTACCTACGAGCAGTACTTC.

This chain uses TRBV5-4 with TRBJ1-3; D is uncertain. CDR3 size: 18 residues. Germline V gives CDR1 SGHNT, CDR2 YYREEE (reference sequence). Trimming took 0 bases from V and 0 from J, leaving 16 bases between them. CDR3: CASSLESTAAHSGNTIYF. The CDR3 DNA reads TGTGCCAGCAGCTTGGAGTCTACAGCCGCCCACTCTGGAAACACCATATATTTT.

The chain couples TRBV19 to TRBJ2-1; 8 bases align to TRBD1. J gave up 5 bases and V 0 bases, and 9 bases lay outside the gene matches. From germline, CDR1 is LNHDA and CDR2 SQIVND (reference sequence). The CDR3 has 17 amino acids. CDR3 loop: CASSIDSWTGRDNEQFF. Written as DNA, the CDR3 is TGTGCCAGTAGTATAGATTCCTGGACAGGGCGAGACAATGAGCAGTTCTTC.

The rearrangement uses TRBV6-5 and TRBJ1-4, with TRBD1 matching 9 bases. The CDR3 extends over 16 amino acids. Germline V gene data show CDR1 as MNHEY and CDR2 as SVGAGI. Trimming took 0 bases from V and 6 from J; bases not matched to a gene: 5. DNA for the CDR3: TGTGCCAGCAGTTACTCGACAGGGGGAGGGTATGAAAAACTGTTTTTT. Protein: CASSYSTGGGYEKLFF.

CDR3 sequence: CAWIASTLGTQYF. The CDR3 nucleotides are TGTGCCTGGATAGCCAGCACTTTGGGGACCCAGTACTTC. V and J are TRBV30 and TRBJ2-5; no clear D gene. The CDR3 is 13 residues long. V dropped 4 bases and J dropped 7 bases, with 16 bases sitting between them. Germline V gene sequence: CDR1 GTSNPN, CDR2 SVGIG (reference sequence).

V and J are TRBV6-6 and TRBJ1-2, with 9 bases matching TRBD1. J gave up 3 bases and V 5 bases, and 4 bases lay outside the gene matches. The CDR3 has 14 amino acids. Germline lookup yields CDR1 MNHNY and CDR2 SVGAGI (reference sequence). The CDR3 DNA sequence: TGTGCCAGCAGTGGGACAGGGACGTACTATGGCTACACCTTC. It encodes CASSGTGTYYGYTF.

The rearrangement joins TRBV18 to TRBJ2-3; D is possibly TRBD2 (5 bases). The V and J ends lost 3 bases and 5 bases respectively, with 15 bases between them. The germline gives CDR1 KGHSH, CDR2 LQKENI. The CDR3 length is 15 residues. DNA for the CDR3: TGTGCCAGCTCACCTCCCGAGATTGGAGGAGATACGCAGTATTTT. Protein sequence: CASSPPEIGGDTQYF.

The DNA of the CDR3 is TGTGCCAGCAGTGGCTCCGGGACAGGGGGCATTCGCGGGGAGCTGTTTTTT. It codes for CASSGSGTGGIRGELFF. The chain couples TRBV6-1 to TRBJ2-2; TRBD1 agrees at 12 bases. Germline-derived CDR1 and CDR2 are MNHNS and SASEGT. The CDR3 spans 17 residues. With 4 bases clipped from V and 7 bases from J, the junction kept 10 bases outside the gene matches.

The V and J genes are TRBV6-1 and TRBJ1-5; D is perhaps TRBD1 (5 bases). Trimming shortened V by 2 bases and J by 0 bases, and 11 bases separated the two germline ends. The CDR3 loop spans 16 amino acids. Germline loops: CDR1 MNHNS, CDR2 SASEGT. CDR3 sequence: CASSELGDYSNQPQHF. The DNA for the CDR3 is TGTGCCAGCAGTGAACTCGGGGACTATAGCAATCAGCCCCAGCATTTT.

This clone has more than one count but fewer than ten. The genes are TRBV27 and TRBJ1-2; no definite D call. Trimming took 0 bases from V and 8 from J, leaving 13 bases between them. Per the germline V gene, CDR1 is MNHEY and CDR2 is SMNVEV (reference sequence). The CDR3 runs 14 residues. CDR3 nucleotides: TGTGCCAGCAGTTTATCGGGCTCCACCGAGGGCTACACCTTC. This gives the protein CASSLSGSTEGYTF.

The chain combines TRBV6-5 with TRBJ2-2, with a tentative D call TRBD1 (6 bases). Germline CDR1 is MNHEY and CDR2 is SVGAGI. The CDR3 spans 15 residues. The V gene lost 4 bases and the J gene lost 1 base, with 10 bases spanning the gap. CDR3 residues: CASSSGVLNTGELFF. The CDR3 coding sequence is TGTGCCAGCAGTTCAGGGGTTTTGAACACCGGGGAGCTGTTTTTT.

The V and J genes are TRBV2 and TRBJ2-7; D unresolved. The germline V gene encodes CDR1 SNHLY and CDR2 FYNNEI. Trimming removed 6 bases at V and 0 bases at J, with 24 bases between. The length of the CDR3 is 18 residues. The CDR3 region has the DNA TGTGCCAGCAGCGGCGACATCTCTTCTCGCCGTAGCTCCTACGAGCAGTACTTC. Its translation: CASSGDISSRRSSYEQYF.